This is a list of T cell receptor beta chains from one sample in a study of cytomegalovirus exposure and HLA in healthy donors. Clones were sequenced by immunoSEQ multiplex PCR, and TCRdb holds only the in-frame ones, with some missing. In the table there are roughly 120,000 clones, about 85% of which are singletons. The source material was PBMCs. The origin of the receptors is a man younger than 30 in good health and CMV-seropositive. The CDR3 runs from the conserved cysteine through the conserved F or W. The order of the fields is clone size, J gene, V gene, D gene, CDR3 DNA, CDR3 protein. The D gene is left open where the match is weak. Some rows mark clone size as missing; the rest say once, few, many or name a class of expanded clone.

clone_size: .
j_call: TRBJ2-1
v_call: TRBV18
d_call: TRBD2
cdr3_nt: TGTGCCAGCTCACCCCCCCTAGCGGGGGGTAGGAATGAGCAGTTCTTC
cdr3_aa: CASSPPLAGGRNEQFF

clone_size: .
j_call: TRBJ1-1
v_call: TRBV4-3
d_call: .
cdr3_nt: TGCGCCAGCAGCCAAACCCTCGGGAGAAACACTGAAGCTTTCTTT
cdr3_aa: CASSQTLGRNTEAFF

clone_size: .
j_call: TRBJ2-3
v_call: TRBV29-1
d_call: .
cdr3_nt: TGCAGCGTTGCAATCCGACCTAGTTATTCAGATACGCAGTATTTT
cdr3_aa: CSVAIRPSYSDTQYF

clone_size: .
j_call: TRBJ2-7
v_call: TRBV4-3
d_call: TRBD1
cdr3_nt: TGCGCCAGCAGCCAAGCGGGACAGGGCTTCTACGAGCAGTACTTC
cdr3_aa: CASSQAGQGFYEQYF

clone_size: .
j_call: TRBJ1-4
v_call: TRBV4-1
d_call: .
cdr3_nt: TGCGCCAGCAGCCGCCTCGAGGCAACTAATGAAAAACTGTTTTTT
cdr3_aa: CASSRLEATNEKLFF

clone_size: many
j_call: TRBJ1-4
v_call: TRBV4-1
d_call: .
cdr3_nt: TGCGCCAGCAGCCCCACCCGCTCGGATGAAAAACTGTTTTTT
cdr3_aa: CASSPTRSDEKLFF

clone_size: .
j_call: TRBJ1-2
v_call: TRBV27
d_call: TRBD1
cdr3_nt: TGTGCCAGCAGTCCGAACAGGGGACGGGGCTACACCTTC
cdr3_aa: CASSPNRGRGYTF

clone_size: few
j_call: TRBJ2-1
v_call: TRBV7-2
d_call: .
cdr3_nt: TGTGCCAGCAGCTTAGCGGCCAGCTCCTACAATGAGCAGTTCTTC
cdr3_aa: CASSLAASSYNEQFF

clone_size: once
j_call: TRBJ1-4
v_call: TRBV15
d_call: TRBD1
cdr3_nt: TGTGCCACCAGCAACCGACAGGGCGAAGAAAAACTGTTTTTT
cdr3_aa: CATSNRQGEEKLFF

clone_size: .
j_call: TRBJ2-7
v_call: TRBV4-3
d_call: .
cdr3_nt: TGCGCCAGCAGCCAAGTTTATGGGGGGGCTACGATCTACGAGCAGTACTTC
cdr3_aa: CASSQVYGGATIYEQYF

clone_size: .
j_call: TRBJ1-1
v_call: TRBV19
d_call: TRBD1
cdr3_nt: TGTGCCAGTAGCTATACAGGGGGCGGGAACACTGAAGCTTTCTTT
cdr3_aa: CASSYTGGGNTEAFF

clone_size: once
j_call: TRBJ2-7
v_call: TRBV19
d_call: .
cdr3_nt: TGTGCCAGTAGCCACCAACGACACTACGAGCAGTACTTC
cdr3_aa: CASSHQRHYEQYF

clone_size: .
j_call: TRBJ2-2
v_call: TRBV4-1
d_call: .
cdr3_nt: TGCGCCAGCGGGAGATTCAACACCGGGGAGCTGTTTTTT
cdr3_aa: CASGRFNTGELFF

clone_size: .
j_call: TRBJ2-3
v_call: TRBV10-3
d_call: .
cdr3_nt: TGTGCCATCGGAGGAGGGGCAGGATCCACAGATACGCAGTATTTT
cdr3_aa: CAIGGGAGSTDTQYF

clone_size: few
j_call: TRBJ1-2
v_call: TRBV11-2
d_call: TRBD1
cdr3_nt: TGTGCCAGCAGCCCGATGGACAGGGGTGCGGTTGGCTACACCTTC
cdr3_aa: CASSPMDRGAVGYTF

clone_size: .
j_call: TRBJ2-7
v_call: TRBV5-6
d_call: .
cdr3_nt: TGTGCCAGCAGCTCGGCGCAGGGCTACGAGCAGTACTTC
cdr3_aa: CASSSAQGYEQYF

clone_size: once
j_call: TRBJ2-7
v_call: TRBV20-1
d_call: .
cdr3_nt: TGCAGTGCTAGAGATACATACGAGCAGTACTTC
cdr3_aa: CSARDTYEQYF

clone_size: .
j_call: TRBJ2-1
v_call: TRBV11-2
d_call: TRBD2
cdr3_nt: TGTGCCAGCAGCTCAGGAAGTCGGGGGGGCCTGTACAATGAGCAGTTCTTC
cdr3_aa: CASSSGSRGGLYNEQFF

clone_size: .
j_call: TRBJ2-3
v_call: TRBV11-3
d_call: .
cdr3_nt: TGTGCCAGCAGCTTAGGAGTCAGCACAGATACGCAGTATTTT
cdr3_aa: CASSLGVSTDTQYF

clone_size: .
j_call: TRBJ2-1
v_call: TRBV29-1
d_call: TRBD1
cdr3_nt: TGCAGCGTTTCCGGGACAGGGGGCTACAATGAGCAGTTCTTC
cdr3_aa: CSVSGTGGYNEQFF

clone_size: .
j_call: TRBJ1-6
v_call: TRBV27
d_call: TRBD1
cdr3_nt: TGTGCCAGTACGTGGACAGGGGGTTTCAATTCACCCCTCCACTTT
cdr3_aa: CASTWTGGFNSPLHF

clone_size: .
j_call: TRBJ1-2
v_call: TRBV5-6
d_call: .
cdr3_nt: TGTGCCAGCAGCTTGGGTCCGAGGCCCTATGGCTACACCTTC
cdr3_aa: CASSLGPRPYGYTF

clone_size: .
j_call: TRBJ2-5
v_call: TRBV27
d_call: .
cdr3_nt: TGTGCCAGCAGTCTCCGACAGGTGGACCAAGAGACCCAGTACTTC
cdr3_aa: CASSLRQVDQETQYF

clone_size: .
j_call: TRBJ2-7
v_call: TRBV30
d_call: .
cdr3_nt: TGTGCCTGGAGTTTTATAGGGAGCGAGCAGTACTTC
cdr3_aa: CAWSFIGSEQYF

clone_size: .
j_call: TRBJ2-5
v_call: TRBV5-4
d_call: .
cdr3_nt: TGTGCCAGCAGCTTGGAGCGTTACCAAGAGACCCAGTACTTC
cdr3_aa: CASSLERYQETQYF

clone_size: .
j_call: TRBJ1-1
v_call: TRBV5-1
d_call: .
cdr3_nt: TGCGCCAGCAGCGATACCGGGACATCGAACACTGAAGCTTTCTTT
cdr3_aa: CASSDTGTSNTEAFF

clone_size: .
j_call: TRBJ1-1
v_call: TRBV6-1
d_call: .
cdr3_nt: TGTGCCAGCAGTGAACTATATCTAGGTAGGCAGGGGTACACTGAAGCTTTCTTT
cdr3_aa: CASSELYLGRQGYTEAFF

clone_size: .
j_call: TRBJ1-1
v_call: TRBV5-4
d_call: TRBD1
cdr3_nt: TGTGCCAGCAGCACCCGGGACAGGGGCACTGAAGCTTTCTTT
cdr3_aa: CASSTRDRGTEAFF

clone_size: .
j_call: TRBJ2-5
v_call: TRBV29-1
d_call: TRBD2
cdr3_nt: TGCAGCGTTGACGCTAGCGGGGGCCCCTACCAAGAGACCCAGTACTTC
cdr3_aa: CSVDASGGPYQETQYF

clone_size: .
j_call: TRBJ1-2
v_call: TRBV7-9
d_call: .
cdr3_nt: TGTGCCAGCAGCTCGGACAAGCATGGCTACACCTTC
cdr3_aa: CASSSDKHGYTF

clone_size: .
j_call: TRBJ1-2
v_call: TRBV5-4
d_call: .
cdr3_nt: TGTGCCAGCAGCTTGTTAGGGGGACGAGGCTACACCTTC
cdr3_aa: CASSLLGGRGYTF

clone_size: few
j_call: TRBJ1-1
v_call: TRBV7-2
d_call: .
cdr3_nt: TGTGCCAGCAGCCAACAGGCCTTGGGCACTGAAGCTTTCTTT
cdr3_aa: CASSQQALGTEAFF

clone_size: .
j_call: TRBJ1-2
v_call: TRBV28
d_call: TRBD1
cdr3_nt: TGTGCCAGCAGTACGAAACGACAGGGGAACTATGGCTACACCTTC
cdr3_aa: CASSTKRQGNYGYTF

clone_size: .
j_call: TRBJ2-4
v_call: TRBV27
d_call: .
cdr3_nt: TGTGCCAGCAGTCGCCCCGACTCGCACATTCAGTACTTC
cdr3_aa: CASSRPDSHIQYF

clone_size: .
j_call: TRBJ2-3
v_call: TRBV13
d_call: .
cdr3_nt: TGTGCCAGCAGCACAGGGACAGATACGCAGTATTTT
cdr3_aa: CASSTGTDTQYF

clone_size: .
j_call: TRBJ1-5
v_call: TRBV10-2
d_call: .
cdr3_nt: TGCGCCAGCAGTGATCGCGGGAGGCCCCAGCATTTT
cdr3_aa: CASSDRGRPQHF

clone_size: .
j_call: TRBJ2-7
v_call: TRBV10-2
d_call: .
cdr3_nt: TGCGCCAGCAGTGAGGTTCAGGCGAGCTCCTACGAGCAGTACTTC
cdr3_aa: CASSEVQASSYEQYF

clone_size: .
j_call: TRBJ2-7
v_call: TRBV4-1
d_call: TRBD1
cdr3_nt: TGCGCCAGCAGCCCCAGGACAGGGGACAACTACGAGCAGTACTTC
cdr3_aa: CASSPRTGDNYEQYF

clone_size: .
j_call: TRBJ2-7
v_call: TRBV5-1
d_call: TRBD1
cdr3_nt: TGCGCCAGCAGCCGGGACAGTTCGGGGGAGCAGTACTTC
cdr3_aa: CASSRDSSGEQYF

clone_size: .
j_call: TRBJ2-7
v_call: TRBV6-5
d_call: .
cdr3_nt: TGTGCCAGCAGAGCCTTTTACGGGGGCTCCTACGAGCAGTACTTC
cdr3_aa: CASRAFYGGSYEQYF

clone_size: .
j_call: TRBJ2-7
v_call: TRBV28
d_call: TRBD1
cdr3_nt: TGTGCCAGCAGAAGGACAGGACACCACTACGAGCAGTACTTC
cdr3_aa: CASRRTGHHYEQYF

clone_size: .
j_call: TRBJ1-2
v_call: TRBV9
d_call: TRBD1
cdr3_nt: TGTGCCAGCAGCGTAGGGACAGGGGACTATGGCTACACCTTC
cdr3_aa: CASSVGTGDYGYTF

clone_size: .
j_call: TRBJ1-1
v_call: TRBV19
d_call: .
cdr3_nt: TGTGCCAGTAGTATTTCCGGGAACACTGAAGCTTTCTTT
cdr3_aa: CASSISGNTEAFF

clone_size: .
j_call: TRBJ1-5
v_call: TRBV7-9
d_call: .
cdr3_nt: TGTGCCAGCAGCTTACCCTCTAGCAATCAGCCCCAGCATTTT
cdr3_aa: CASSLPSSNQPQHF

clone_size: .
j_call: TRBJ1-4
v_call: TRBV4-1
d_call: .
cdr3_nt: TGCGCCAGCAGCCAATTACAGCTAAATGAAAAACTGTTTTTT
cdr3_aa: CASSQLQLNEKLFF